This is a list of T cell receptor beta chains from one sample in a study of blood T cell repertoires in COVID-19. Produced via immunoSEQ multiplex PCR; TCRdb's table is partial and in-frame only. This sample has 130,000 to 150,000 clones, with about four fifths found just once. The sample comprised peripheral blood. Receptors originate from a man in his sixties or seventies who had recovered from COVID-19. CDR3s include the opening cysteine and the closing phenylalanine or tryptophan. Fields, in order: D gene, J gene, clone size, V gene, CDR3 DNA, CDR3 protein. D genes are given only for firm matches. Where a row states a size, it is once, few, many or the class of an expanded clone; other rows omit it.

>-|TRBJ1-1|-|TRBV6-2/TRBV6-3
TGTGCCAGCAGTTTTAGAGGGGGAGAAATGGCTTTCTTT
CASSFRGGEMAFF
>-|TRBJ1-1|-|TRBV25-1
TGTGCCAGCAGTGAACAAGGGGGGGAAACTGAAGCTTTCTTT
CASSEQGGETEAFF
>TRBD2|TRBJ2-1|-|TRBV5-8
TGTGCCAGCAGCTTGGGAGTTAGCGGGCCCTCAGATGAGCAGTTCTTC
CASSLGVSGPSDEQFF
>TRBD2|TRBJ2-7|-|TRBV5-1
TGCGCCAGCAGCCCAAGACCTAGCGGGAGTGGCGAGCAGTACTTC
CASSPRPSGSGEQYF
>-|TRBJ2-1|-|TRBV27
TGTGCCAGCAGTCTCATCAGTCGCGAGGACTGGCCGTTGCGTGAGCAGTTCTTC
CASSLISREDWPLREQFF
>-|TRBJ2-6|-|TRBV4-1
TGCGCCAGCAGCCAGGGCCCAGGGACTGGGGCCAACGTCCTGACTTTC
CASSQGPGTGANVLTF
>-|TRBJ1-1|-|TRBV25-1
TGTGCCAGCAGTGTACAGGAGAACACTGAAGCTTTCTTT
CASSVQENTEAFF
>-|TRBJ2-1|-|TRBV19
TGTGCCAGTAGTATAATAAGTGGAGGGTCGGGTGAGCAGTTCTTC
CASSIISGGSGEQFF
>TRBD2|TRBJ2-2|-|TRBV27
TGTGCCAGCAGTTTACCAGCGGGGGCACGGACCGGGGAGCTGTTTTTT
CASSLPAGARTGELFF
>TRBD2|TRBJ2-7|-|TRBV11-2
TGTGCCAGCAGCTTAGATACCAGCGGGGGGGGTGAGCAGTACTTC
CASSLDTSGGGEQYF
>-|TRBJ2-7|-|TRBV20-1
TGCAGTGCTAGTCTAGGCGAGCAGTACTTC
CSASLGEQYF
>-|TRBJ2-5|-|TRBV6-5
TGTGCCAGCCTTGCGAGGGTCACGCAAGAGACCCAGTACTTC
CASLARVTQETQYF
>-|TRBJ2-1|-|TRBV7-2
TGTGCCAGCAGCTTAGCGCTTGGGGCTGAGCAGTTCTTC
CASSLALGAEQFF
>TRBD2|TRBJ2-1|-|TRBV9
TGTGCCAGCAGCGTGGACGGGAGGGGAGACAATGAGCAGTTCTTC
CASSVDGRGDNEQFF
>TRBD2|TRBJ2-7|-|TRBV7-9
TGTGCCAGCAGCTCGGTGCTAGCGGAGGTCTACGAGCAGTACTTC
CASSSVLAEVYEQYF
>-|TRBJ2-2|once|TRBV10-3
TGTGCCATCAGTGGCGGGCCGGGCACCGGGGAGCTGTTTTTT
CAISGGPGTGELFF
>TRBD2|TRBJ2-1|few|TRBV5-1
TGCGCCAGCAGCCCAACCTCCCGGGCGGGAGGGCTAGGTGAGCAGTTCTTC
CASSPTSRAGGLGEQFF
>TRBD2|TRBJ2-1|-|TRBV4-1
TGCGCCAGCAGCGCGGGAGGATCGTACAATGAGCAGTTCTTC
CASSAGGSYNEQFF
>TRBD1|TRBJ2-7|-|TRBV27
TGTGCCAGCAGTCCGCCGGGACAGTTCACCTACGAGCAGTACTTC
CASSPPGQFTYEQYF
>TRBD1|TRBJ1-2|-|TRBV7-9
TGTGCCAGCAGCTTAACAGGGGGCTATGGCTACACCTTC
CASSLTGGYGYTF
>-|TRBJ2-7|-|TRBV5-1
TGCGCAAGCAGACCCCTGGGCGACCCAACCTACGAGCAGTACTTC
CASRPLGDPTYEQYF
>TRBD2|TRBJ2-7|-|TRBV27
TGTGCCAGCAGTCCGAAGCTCTCCGGGACTAGCGGGAGTTTAACGTACTTC
CASSPKLSGTSGSLTYF
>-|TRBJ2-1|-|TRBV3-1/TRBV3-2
TGTGCCAGCAGCCCTGACTACGGCAATGAGCAGTTCTTC
CASSPDYGNEQFF
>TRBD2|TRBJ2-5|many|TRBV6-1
TGTGCCAGCAGTGTAGGGACTAGCGGGTACGTCGCGGAGACCCAGTACTTC
CASSVGTSGYVAETQYF
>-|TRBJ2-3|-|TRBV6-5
TGTGCCAGCAGACTGGCGGGAAGCACAGATACGCAGTATTTT
CASRLAGSTDTQYF
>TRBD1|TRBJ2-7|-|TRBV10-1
TGCGCCAGCAGTGACAGGGGGCGGGCGACTAACGAGCAGTACTTC
CASSDRGRATNEQYF
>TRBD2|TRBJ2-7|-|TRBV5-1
TGCGCCAGCAGCAATCTAGCGGCAGGCGAGCAGTACTTC
CASSNLAAGEQYF
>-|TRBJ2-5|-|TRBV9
TGTGCCAGCAGCGCGTCGCCGGAAGGGGTAGAGACCCAGTACTTC
CASSASPEGVETQYF
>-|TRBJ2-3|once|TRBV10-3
TGTGCCATCAGCCAGGGTGATACGCAGTATTTT
CAISQGDTQYF
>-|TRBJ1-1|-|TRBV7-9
TGTGCCAGCAGCCCCCCGTACAGGGACACTGAAGCTTTCTTT
CASSPPYRDTEAFF
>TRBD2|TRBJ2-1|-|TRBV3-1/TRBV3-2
TGTGCCAGCAGCCAAGTGCAAGCGGGAGGCTCGGTCGGAGAGCAGTTCTTC
CASSQVQAGGSVGEQFF
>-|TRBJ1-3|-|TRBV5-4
TGTGCCAGCAGCTTGGACCAGGGAAACACCATATATTTT
CASSLDQGNTIYF
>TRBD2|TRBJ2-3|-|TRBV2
TGTGCCAGCAGTGGACTAGCGGGATGGGGGATCACAGATACGCAGTATTTT
CASSGLAGWGITDTQYF
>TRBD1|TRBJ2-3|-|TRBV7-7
TGTGCCAGCAGCAAGGGACAGGGCACAGATACGCAGTATTTT
CASSKGQGTDTQYF
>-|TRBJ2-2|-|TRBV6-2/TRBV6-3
TGTGCCAGCAGTTATGCCGGGAGTTGGGCCGGGGAGCTGTTTTTT
CASSYAGSWAGELFF
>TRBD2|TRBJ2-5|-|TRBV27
TGTGCCAGCAGTTTACTGCGGGAGGGCCGGGAGACCCAGTACTTC
CASSLLREGRETQYF
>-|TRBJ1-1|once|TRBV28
TGTGCCAGCAGGCGGGTCCTGAACACTGAAGCTTTCTTT
CASRRVLNTEAFF
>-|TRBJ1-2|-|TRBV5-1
TGCGCCAGCAGCTTGGTCTCAGGGTCTTTCTACTATGGCTACACCTTC
CASSLVSGSFYYGYTF
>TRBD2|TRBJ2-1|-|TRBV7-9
TGTGCCAGCAGCTTAGTAGCGGGAGCGGAAGATGAGCAGTTCTTC
CASSLVAGAEDEQFF
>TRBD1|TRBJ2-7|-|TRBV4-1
TGCGCCAGCAGCCACGGGACAGATGGGCCGTACTTC
CASSHGTDGPYF
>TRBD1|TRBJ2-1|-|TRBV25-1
TGTGCCAGCAGCGACAGGGGGCCCCGGGATGAGCAGTTCTTC
CASSDRGPRDEQFF
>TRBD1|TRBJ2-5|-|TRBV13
TGTGCCAGCAGCGGGAGGACAGGGTCCGGGGCCCAGTACTTC
CASSGRTGSGAQYF
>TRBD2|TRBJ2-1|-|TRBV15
TGTGCCACCAGCAGGGGACTAGGCTCCTACAATGAGCAGTTCTTC
CATSRGLGSYNEQFF
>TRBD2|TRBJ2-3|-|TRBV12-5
TGTGCTAGTGGTTTGGGCCTACTAGCGGGAGCGGGAGATACGCAGTATTTT
CASGLGLLAGAGDTQYF
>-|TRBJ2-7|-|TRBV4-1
TGCGCCAGCAGCCCGGCCGCGGCAGGGACTCCCTACGAGCAGTACTTC
CASSPAAAGTPYEQYF
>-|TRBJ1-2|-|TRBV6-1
TGTGCCAGCAGTGACAGATATGGCTACACCTTC
CASSDRYGYTF
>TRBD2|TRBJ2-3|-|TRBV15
TGTGCCACCAGCAAACGGACTAGCGGGGGCACAGATACGCAGTATTTT
CATSKRTSGGTDTQYF